This T cell receptor (beta chain) was documented in a study of blood T cell repertoires in COVID-19. Study-level background: PBMCs, B-cell-depleted T cells, or T cells were the source of the cDNA or gDNA that made up the material.

The CDR3 runs to 17 residues. The J segment lost 3 bases and the V segment lost 4 bases, leaving 9 bases of the junction unmatched. Germline CDR1 and CDR2: SGHVT and SQSDAQ. As processed by the authors: The assay estimated nucleated cells by amplifying reference gene primers. The data were produced by immunoSEQ multiplex PCR, yet TCRdb's version contains in-frame clones alone and is incomplete. V, J and clone size are taken as reported in that table, and D and trimming were inferred from the DNA itself. The sample consists of about 95,000 clones, approximately 87% of them appearing once. The TCR was taken from a human donor in a cohort sampled during active COVID-19. Sequenced input: peripheral blood. The chain carries TRBV7-4 and TRBJ2-2, with 9 bases aligning to TRBD1. The CDR3, as DNA: TGTGCCAGCAGCTCTAGAAGGGACAGGGTGGACACCGGGGAGCTGTTTTTT. Translated, it gives CASSSRRDRVDTGELFF.